Below, 20 T cell receptor beta chains from the same sample are listed, as sequenced in a study of T cell responses to AZD1222 COVID-19 vaccine. Here immunoSEQ multiplex PCR was the method, and the copy in TCRdb shows in-frame clones only, minus some. This sample has over 90,000 clones; almost 85% occur once, and the top ten carry about 18%. Specimen: peripheral blood, collected on day 0 of AZD1222 vaccination. These receptors originate from an adult in good health.

CDR3 in amino acids: CASSPGTGSSYEQYF. The CDR3 DNA sequence: TGTGCCAGCAGTCCCGGGACAGGGAGCTCCTACGAGCAGTACTTC. This chain connects TRBV7-8 to TRBJ2-7; TRBD1 matches 9 bases. J was trimmed by 0 bases and V by 6 bases; bases with no gene match: 6. This CDR3 spans 15 amino acids. In germline, CDR1 is SGHVS, CDR2 FQNEAQ.

J is TRBJ2-3 and V is TRBV30, with 7 bases identical to TRBD1. The J segment lost 4 bases and the V segment lost 2 bases, leaving 3 bases of the junction unmatched. Per germline, CDR1 GTSNPN and CDR2 SVGIG (reference sequence). The CDR3 covers 13 residues. CDR3 protein: CAWSRGLPDTQYF. For the CDR3, the DNA is TGTGCCTGGAGTAGGGGGCTCCCAGATACGCAGTATTTT.

In this sample, this clone turned up once. The rearrangement joins TRBV4-1 to TRBJ2-2; no reliable D call. Germline CDR1 is MGHRA and CDR2 is YSYEKL. V was cut by 4 bases and J by 1 base, with 7 bases left in between. This CDR3 comprises 14 residues. CDR3 sequence (DNA): TGCGCCAGCAGCCCATACATGAACACCGGGGAGCTGTTTTTT. This translates into CASSPYMNTGELFF.

This rearrangement joins TRBV7-3 to TRBJ2-1; TRBD1 aligns across 8 bases. The V gene end was trimmed by 3 bases and the J gene end by 0 bases; junction bases not matched to a gene: 1. Germline V lookup: CDR1 SGHTA, CDR2 FQGTGA. The CDR3 sequence is 15 residues long. This chain's CDR3 is CASSFDRGSYNEQFF. The CDR3 DNA is TGTGCCAGCAGCTTCGACAGGGGCTCCTACAATGAGCAGTTCTTC.

The rearrangement joins TRBV27 to TRBJ2-3; 10 bases map to TRBD2. Germline V CDR1 and CDR2: MNHEY, SMNVEV (reference sequence). The CDR3 consists of 15 residues. The V segment lost 4 bases and the J segment 6 bases; nucleotides outside the gene matches: 7. The CDR3 coding sequence is TGTGCCAGCAGTTCGGGACTAGCGTTAGGGGATACGCAGTATTTT. It yields the protein CASSSGLALGDTQYF.

This rearrangement joins TRBV4-3 to TRBJ2-1; tentatively, D is TRBD2 (5 bases). The V gene's germline CDR1 is LGHNA and CDR2 YSLEER. The germline V and J ends were trimmed by 0 bases and 10 bases, with 16 bases remaining between them. The CDR3 has 15 amino acids. Here the CDR3 DNA reads TGCGCCAGCAGCCAAGATCCGGGGAGTATCAGGGAGCAGTTCTTC. Protein product: CASSQDPGSIREQFF.

The chain employs TRBV25-1 and TRBJ2-2, with 8 nucleotides matching TRBD1. Trimming took 3 bases from V and 0 from J; bases not matched to a gene: 6. Germline V lookup: CDR1 MGHDK, CDR2 SYGVNS. This CDR3 comprises 17 residues. The CDR3 DNA is TGTGCCAGCAGTGAGGGACAGGTCCTGCCGAACACCGGGGAGCTGTTTTTT. Its protein product is CASSEGQVLPNTGELFF.

The rearrangement joins TRBV27 to TRBJ2-7, with 11 bases fitting TRBD2. Trimming removed 0 bases from V and 4 bases from J; junction bases left unmatched: 8. CDR1 and CDR2 from the germline V gene are MNHEY and SMNVEV (reference sequence). The CDR3 is 17 amino acids. CDR3 DNA sequence: TGTGCCAGCAGTTTATCTTCCGGGACTAGCGGCGGGTACGAGCAGTACTTC. Amino acid sequence: CASSLSSGTSGGYEQYF.

The rearrangement links TRBV16 to TRBJ1-1; the D is unclear. The germline V and J ends were trimmed by 0 bases and 1 base, with 3 bases remaining between them. This CDR3 is built from 13 residues. Per germline, CDR1 KGHSY and CDR2 FQNENV. CDR3 amino acids: CASSQSPNTEAFF. The CDR3 bases are TGTGCCAGCAGCCAATCGCCGAACACTGAAGCTTTCTTT.

This clone is a singleton in its sample. The CDR3 is CASSFYIAYEQYF. Written as DNA, the CDR3 is TGTGCCAGCAGCTTCTACATTGCCTACGAGCAGTACTTC. The V gene is TRBV5-6, the J gene TRBJ2-7; D is uncertain. The CDR3 loop spans 13 amino acids. Trimming left V 2 bases short and J 2 bases short, with 8 bases between. In germline, CDR1 is SGHDT, CDR2 YYEEEE. The full variable domain, completed using reference TRBV5-6 and TRBJ2-7, is DAGVTQSPTHLIKTRGQQVTLRCSPKSGHDTVSWYQQALGQGPQFIFQYYEEEERQRGNFPDRFSGHQFPNYSSELNVNALLLGDSALYLCASSFYIAYEQYFGPGTRLTVT.

The V and J genes are TRBV27 and TRBJ2-7; D is uncertain. From germline, CDR1 is MNHEY and CDR2 SMNVEV (reference sequence). This CDR3 spans 15 amino acids. Trimming left V 0 bases short and J 5 bases short, with 14 bases between. Here the CDR3 reads CASSLSSSSKNEQYF. The CDR3 DNA follows: TGTGCCAGCAGTTTATCCTCTAGTAGTAAAAACGAGCAGTACTTC.

This clone appeared a single time. Compared with germline, one end of the junction differs, possibly owing to a read error. The chain joins TRBV3-1 (or the pseudogene TRBV3-2) to TRBJ1-5; D remains unclear. The CDR3 is 14 residues long. From germline, CDR1 is LGHDT and CDR2 YNNKEL (reference sequence). The CDR3 sequence is CASSKEYSNQPQHF. The CDR3 DNA follows: TGTGCCAGCAGCAAAGAATATAGCAATCAGCCCCAGCATTTT.

The V call is TRBV2, the J call TRBJ1-1; D gene uncertain. CDR3 size: 11 residues. The germline CDR1 and CDR2 sequences are SNHLY and FYNNEI. Trimming removed 2 bases at V and 6 bases at J, with 4 bases between. The CDR3 DNA sequence: TGTGCCAGCAGTGAAAGGGCTGAAGCTTTCTTT. As protein: CASSERAEAFF. Drawing the rest from reference TRBV2 and TRBJ1-1, the complete variable domain is EPEVTQTPSHQVTQMGQEVILRCVPISNHLYFYWYRQILGQKVEFLVSFYNNEISEKSEIFDDQFSVERPDGSNFTLKIRSTKLEDSAMYFCASSERAEAFFGQGTRLTVV.

V usage is TRBV3-1 (or the pseudogene TRBV3-2) and J usage is TRBJ2-5, with 8 bases lining up with TRBD2. The CDR3 extends over 16 amino acids. Trimming cost V 4 bases and J 5 bases; bases outside gene matches: 12. Germline V gene lookup returns CDR1 LGHDT and CDR2 YNNKEL (reference sequence). This CDR3 reads CASSLGRAGGIETQYF. CDR3 in DNA: TGTGCCAGCAGCCTTGGACGGGCGGGGGGAATTGAGACCCAGTACTTC.

Only one count was recorded for this clone. The J gene is TRBJ1-1, the V gene TRBV4-2; a weak D match, TRBD1 (5 bases). Germline V CDR1 and CDR2: LGHNA, YNFKEQ. The CDR3 sequence is 14 residues long. V lost 3 bases and J 2 bases, leaving 10 bases between the germline ends. CDR3 sequence (DNA): TGTGCCAGCAGCCAGCAGGGAGGAAACACTGAAGCTTTCTTT. Translation: CASSQQGGNTEAFF.

This clone was seen just once. The chain links TRBV9 to TRBJ1-1; no firm D call. Germline CDR1 SGDLS, CDR2 YYNGEE. V lost 0 bases and J lost 4, with 19 bases in between. The CDR3 runs to 17 residues. The CDR3 loop is CASSVGSEGSRSTEAFF. CDR3 nucleotides: TGTGCCAGCAGCGTAGGCTCTGAGGGCAGTAGAAGCACTGAAGCTTTCTTT.

J is TRBJ2-2 and V is TRBV18; unclear D gene. V was pared by 4 bases and J by 9 bases, with 9 bases between. This CDR3 region has 12 residues. Per germline, CDR1 KGHSH and CDR2 LQKENI. Here the CDR3 reads CASSLGQRELFF. The DNA of the CDR3 is TGTGCCAGCTCACTCGGTCAAAGGGAGCTGTTTTTT.

The J gene is TRBJ2-1, the V gene TRBV27; D uncertain. This CDR3 has 13 amino acids. In germline, CDR1 is MNHEY, CDR2 SMNVEV (reference sequence). Between the trimmed V and J ends, which lost 2 bases and 9 bases, there was a span of 11 bases. DNA for the CDR3: TGTGCCAGCAGTTTAAAACCGGGTAGTGAGCAGTTCTTC. This translates into CASSLKPGSEQFF.

The chain uses TRBV13 and TRBJ2-7, with 7 bases lining up with TRBD2. V trimming: 4 bases; J trimming: 4 bases; junction bases outside the gene matches: 13. Germline V gene data show CDR1 as PRHDT and CDR2 as FYEKMQ (reference sequence). This CDR3 has 16 residues. CDR3 sequence (DNA): TGTGCCAGCAGCTCCTCTATGGCGGGAGATGCGTACGAGCAGTACTTC. Translating gives CASSSSMAGDAYEQYF.

The sample holds a few counts of this clone. The J gene is TRBJ2-2, the V gene TRBV2, with D perhaps matching TRBD2 (5 bases). V was trimmed by 7 bases and J by 7 bases, leaving 19 bases between them. The CDR3 has 15 residues. The V gene's germline CDR1 is SNHLY and CDR2 FYNNEI. The DNA for the CDR3 is TGTGCCAGCACCCCTCGTCGGGGTTCCGGCGGGGAGCTGTTTTTT. It specifies CASTPRRGSGGELFF.